The source of this TCR beta chain is a study of T cell changes during pregnancy in multiple sclerosis. This clone occurred once. Measured with immunoSEQ multiplex PCR; TCRdb has only the in-frame clones, and not every one. Of about 38,000 clones in the sample, 92% were seen once. The CDR3 runs to 16 residues. CDR1 LGHNA and CDR2 YSLEER come from the germline V gene. V trimming: 0 bases; J trimming: 1 base; junction bases outside the gene matches: 6. The input for sequencing was CD4+ T cells from peripheral blood mononuclear cells, taken after pregnancy. The receptor comes from a female donor in good health, enrolled as a control in a pregnancy study. This chain uses TRBV4-3 with TRBJ2-7; 7 nucleotides match TRBD1. As DNA, the CDR3 is TGCGCCAGCAGCCAAGATAGAGGGGGCGCTTCCTACGAGCAGTACTTC. Its translation: CASSQDRGGASYEQYF.